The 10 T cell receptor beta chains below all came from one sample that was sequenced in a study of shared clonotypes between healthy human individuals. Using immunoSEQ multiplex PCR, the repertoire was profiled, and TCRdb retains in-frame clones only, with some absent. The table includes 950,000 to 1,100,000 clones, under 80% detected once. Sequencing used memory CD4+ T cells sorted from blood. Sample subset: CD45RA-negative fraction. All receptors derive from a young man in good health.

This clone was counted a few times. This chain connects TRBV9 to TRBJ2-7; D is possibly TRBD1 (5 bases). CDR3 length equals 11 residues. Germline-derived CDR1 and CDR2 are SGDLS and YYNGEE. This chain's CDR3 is CRRTKSREQYF. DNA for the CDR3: TGTCGGCGGACAAAATCGAGGGAGCAGTACTTC.

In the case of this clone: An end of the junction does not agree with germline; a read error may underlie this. CDR3 nucleotides: TGTGCTAGCAGCTTAATTATCGGCGGGCTACCCTATTCCTACGAGCAGTACTTC. The encoded protein is CASSLIIGGLPYSYEQYF. V is TRBV7-7 and J is TRBJ2-7; weak D call: TRBD2 (5 bases). Germline CDR1 SSHAT, CDR2 FNYEAQ (reference sequence). The CDR3 runs to 18 residues.

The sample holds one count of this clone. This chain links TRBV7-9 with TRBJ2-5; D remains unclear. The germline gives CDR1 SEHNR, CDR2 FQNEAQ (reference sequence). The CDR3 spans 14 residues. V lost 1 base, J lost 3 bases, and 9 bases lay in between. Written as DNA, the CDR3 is TGTGCCAGCAGCTTAGGCAACTCCAAAGAGACCCAGTACTTC. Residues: CASSLGNSKETQYF.

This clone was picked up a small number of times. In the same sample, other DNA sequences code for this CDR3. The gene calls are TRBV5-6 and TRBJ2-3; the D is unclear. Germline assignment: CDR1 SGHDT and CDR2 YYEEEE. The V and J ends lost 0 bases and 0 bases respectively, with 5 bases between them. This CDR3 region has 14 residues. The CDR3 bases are TGTGCCAGCAGCTTGGGGACCAGCACAGATACGCAGTATTTT. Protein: CASSLGTSTDTQYF.

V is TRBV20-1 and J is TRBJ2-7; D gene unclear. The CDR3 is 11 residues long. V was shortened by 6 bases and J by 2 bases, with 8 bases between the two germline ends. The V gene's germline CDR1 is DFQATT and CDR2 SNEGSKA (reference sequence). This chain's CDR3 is CSAGSAYEQYF. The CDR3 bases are TGCAGTGCGGGTTCGGCCTACGAGCAGTACTTC.

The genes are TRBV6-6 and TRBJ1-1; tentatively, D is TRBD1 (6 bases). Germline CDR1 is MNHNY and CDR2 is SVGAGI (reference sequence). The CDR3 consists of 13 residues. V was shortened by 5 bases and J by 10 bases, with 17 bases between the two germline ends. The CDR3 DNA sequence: TGTGCCAGCAGTCCTACCGGACAGTTCATAGCTTTCTTT. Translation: CASSPTGQFIAFF.

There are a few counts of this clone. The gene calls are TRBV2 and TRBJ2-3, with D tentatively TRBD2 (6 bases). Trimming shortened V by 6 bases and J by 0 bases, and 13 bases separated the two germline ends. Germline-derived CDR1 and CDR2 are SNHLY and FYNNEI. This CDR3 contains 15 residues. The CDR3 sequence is CASSENSGSTDTQYF. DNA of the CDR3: TGTGCCAGCAGCGAAAATAGCGGTAGCACAGATACGCAGTATTTT.

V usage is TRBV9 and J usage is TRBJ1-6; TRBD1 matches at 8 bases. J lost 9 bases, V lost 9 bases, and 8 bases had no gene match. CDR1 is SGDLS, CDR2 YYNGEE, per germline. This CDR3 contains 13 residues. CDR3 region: CANSPDRVSPLHF. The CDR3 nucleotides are TGTGCCAACTCCCCGGACAGGGTTTCACCCCTCCACTTT.

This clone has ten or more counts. The CDR3, as DNA: TGTGCCAGCAGCCCCGCCGGCGGGAGTTTCTACGAGCAGTACTTC. As protein: CASSPAGGSFYEQYF. The genes are TRBV27 and TRBJ2-7, with TRBD2 identical over 7 bases. The J segment lost 3 bases and the V segment lost 6 bases, leaving 11 bases of the junction unmatched. This CDR3 contains 15 residues. Germline loops: CDR1 MNHEY, CDR2 SMNVEV (reference sequence).

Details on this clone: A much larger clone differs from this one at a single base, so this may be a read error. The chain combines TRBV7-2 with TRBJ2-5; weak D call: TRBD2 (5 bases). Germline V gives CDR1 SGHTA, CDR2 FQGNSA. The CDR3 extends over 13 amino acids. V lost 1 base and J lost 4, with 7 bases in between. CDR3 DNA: TGTGCCAGCAGCTTAGAGCGGTTAGAGACCCAGTACTTC. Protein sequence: CASSLERLETQYF.